Shown below are 23 T cell receptor beta chains from a single sample sequenced in a study of vaccination effects on CD4 cells after COVID-19. Antigen-specific CD4+ T cell clonotypes were called by their expansion after viral peptide-pool culture in ViraFEST. Culturing for approximately 10 days preceded CD4+ T cell isolation. Vaccinees lacked prior SARS-CoV-2 infection and tested negative for nucleocapsid antibodies. These receptors' targets are unknown. Clones were sequenced by immunoSEQ multiplex PCR, and TCRdb holds only the in-frame ones, with some missing. The table records 62,000 or so clones, 75% to 90% of them present only once. The source was CD4+ T cells from PBMCs cultured with SARS-CoV-2 spike peptides, collected before COVID-19 vaccination. These receptors were collected from a human donor who received a COVID-19 vaccine.

The J gene is TRBJ2-6, the V gene TRBV6-1, with 8 bases identical to TRBD1. The junction had 3 bases not matched to a gene; V was cut back by 2 bases and J by 3 bases. Germline CDR1 MNHNS, CDR2 SASEGT. The CDR3 runs 16 residues. CDR3 sequence (DNA): TGTGCCAGCAGTGAACGGACAGGGTTTGGGGCCAACGTCCTGACTTTC. The encoded protein is CASSERTGFGANVLTF.

The chain couples TRBV9 to TRBJ1-6; maybe TRBD1 (5 bases). There are 15 residues in the CDR3. The germline gives CDR1 SGDLS, CDR2 YYNGEE. The V gene lost 3 bases and the J gene lost 4 bases, with 11 bases spanning the gap. The CDR3 region is CASSDPQGYNSPLHF. The CDR3 DNA sequence: TGTGCCAGCAGCGACCCCCAGGGTTATAATTCACCCCTCCACTTT.

The chain uses TRBV30 and TRBJ1-1, with D unresolved. Trimming took 4 bases from V and 0 from J, leaving 12 bases between them. Germline loops: CDR1 GTSNPN, CDR2 SVGIG (reference sequence). CDR3 length: 14 residues. CDR3 DNA sequence: TGTGCCTGGACCCTCGGGGTAGTGAACACTGAAGCTTTCTTT. Encoded protein: CAWTLGVVNTEAFF.

This chain connects TRBV21-1 to TRBJ1-4; no DNA check was done on the table's D call, TRBD1. TRBV21-1 constitutes a pseudogene. The CDR3 extends over 18 amino acids. CDR3 region: CASSNPNRRSATNEKLFF. The CDR3 nucleotides are TGTGCCAGCAGCAACCCCAACAGGAGAAGTGCAACTAATGAAAAACTGTTTTTT.

This clone was observed a few times. V gene TRBV7-9 combines with J gene TRBJ2-3; TRBD2 aligns across 9 bases. The junction had 5 bases not matched to a gene; V was cut back by 6 bases and J by 1 base. Per germline, CDR1 SEHNR and CDR2 FQNEAQ (reference sequence). The CDR3 spans 15 residues. CDR3 in amino acids: CASRKRTSGTDTQYF. The DNA for the CDR3 is TGTGCCAGCAGGAAGCGGACTAGCGGCACAGATACGCAGTATTTT.

This chain uses TRBV12-5 with TRBJ2-1; tentatively, D is TRBD1 (6 bases). The CDR3 spans 15 residues. CDR1 LGHNT and CDR2 FRNRAP come from the germline V gene. Trimming took 3 bases from V and 9 from J, leaving 18 bases between them. CDR3 bases: TGTGCTAGTGGTTTTTTCGGACAGACCGCGTCTGAGCAGTTCTTC. Protein sequence: CASGFFGQTASEQFF.

The rearrangement uses TRBV6-5 and TRBJ1-4; D possibly corresponds to TRBD1 (5 bases). V was pared by 6 bases and J by 8 bases, with 19 bases between. The germline CDR1 and CDR2 sequences are MNHEY and SVGAGI. The CDR3 extends over 15 amino acids. The chain's CDR3 is CASSPRGETWEKLFF. CDR3 DNA sequence: TGTGCCAGCAGCCCCCGGGGGGAGACGTGGGAAAAACTGTTTTTT.

This chain uses TRBV25-1 with TRBJ1-1, with 9 bases aligning to TRBD1. Germline loops: CDR1 MGHDK, CDR2 SYGVNS. CDR3 length: 15 residues. Trimming removed 3 bases from V and 6 bases from J; junction bases left unmatched: 8. The CDR3 DNA sequence: TGTGCCAGCAGTGATCCCGGGACAGGGATCCCTGAAGCTTTCTTT. This translates into CASSDPGTGIPEAFF.

The rearrangement joins TRBV18 to TRBJ2-5, with 10 bases identical to TRBD2. V dropped 4 bases and J dropped 0; count of bases not matched to a gene: 8. This CDR3 has 17 residues. CDR1 KGHSH and CDR2 LQKENI come from the germline V gene. The CDR3 here is CASSLKPGLADQETQYF. CDR3 DNA sequence: TGTGCCAGCTCACTAAAACCCGGACTAGCGGACCAAGAGACCCAGTACTTC. The full variable domain, completed using reference TRBV18 and TRBJ2-5, is NAGVMQNPRHLVRRRGQEARLRCSPMKGHSHVYWYRQLPEEGLKFMVYLQKENIIDESGMPKERFSAEFPKEGPSILRIQQVVRGDSAAYFCASSLKPGLADQETQYFGPGTRLLVL.

The CDR3 bases are TGTGCCAGCAGCCCGGACAGGGCCAATGAAAAACTGTTTTTT. Protein sequence: CASSPDRANEKLFF. The chain links TRBV7-2 to TRBJ1-4; 8 bases agree with TRBD1. Germline CDR1 and CDR2: SGHTA and FQGNSA. Trimming at V came to 5 bases and at J to 5 bases, leaving 4 bases not matched to a gene. The CDR3 extends over 14 amino acids.

This chain uses TRBV5-1 with TRBJ2-2; TRBD2 matches at 12 bases. Germline V CDR1 and CDR2: SGHRS, YFSETQ. The CDR3 is 16 residues long. The J segment lost 6 bases and the V segment lost 7 bases, leaving 10 bases of the junction unmatched. CDR3 sequence reads: CASRDLAGGHSGELFF. The CDR3 bases are TGCGCCAGCCGAGATCTAGCGGGGGGGCATTCCGGGGAGCTGTTTTTT.

The V and J genes are TRBV2 and TRBJ2-4, with no clear D. With 10 bases removed from V and 0 bases from J, the gap between germline ends came to 13 bases. Per germline, CDR1 SNHLY and CDR2 FYNNEI. The CDR3 length is 14 residues. The CDR3 spells CATEIRLAKNIQYF. The CDR3 DNA is TGTGCCACCGAGATTCGGCTAGCCAAAAACATTCAGTACTTC.

The chain is built from TRBV5-1 and TRBJ2-6; TRBD2 might be the D (5 bases). Deletions cut 2 bases from V and 4 bases from J, with 10 bases between. CDR3 length: 15 residues. Germline V gene sequence: CDR1 SGHRS, CDR2 YFSETQ. In nucleotides, the CDR3 is TGCGCCAGCAGCTTAAGAGGGAACGGGGCCAACGTCCTGACTTTC. Translating it yields CASSLRGNGANVLTF.

V is TRBV19 and J is TRBJ1-3; the D gene is possibly TRBD1 (6 bases). The CDR3 has 15 residues. V gave up 7 bases and J gave up 2 bases, with 15 bases separating them. Germline CDR1 reads LNHDA; CDR2 reads SQIVND (reference sequence). The CDR3 is CASTPGTLTGNTIYF. The CDR3 coding sequence is TGTGCCAGTACTCCAGGGACATTAACTGGAAACACCATATATTTT.

This chain links TRBV18 with TRBJ1-5; D gene unclear. CDR3 length: 12 amino acids. CDR1 is KGHSH, CDR2 LQKENI, per germline. Trimming took 5 bases from V and 1 from J, leaving 3 bases between them. The CDR3 here is CASSGSNQPQHF. DNA for the CDR3: TGTGCCAGCTCAGGAAGCAATCAGCCCCAGCATTTT.

The chain is built from TRBV7-8 and TRBJ1-1, with D maybe TRBD1 (5 bases). The CDR3 runs to 16 residues. V lost 4 bases and J lost 5, with 20 bases in between. CDR1 SGHVS and CDR2 FQNEAQ come from the germline V gene. The CDR3, as DNA: TGTGCCAGCAGCTCGACAACGGGACCTCTTGGGACTGAAGCTTTCTTT. Protein sequence: CASSSTTGPLGTEAFF.

The chain carries TRBV5-1 and TRBJ1-2; 9 bases map to TRBD1. The CDR3 length is 15 residues. Germline loops: CDR1 SGHRS, CDR2 YFSETQ. Trimming took 0 bases from V and 5 from J; bases not matched to a gene: 5. The chain's CDR3 is CASSLEDRGGYGYTF. The DNA of the CDR3 is TGCGCCAGCAGCTTGGAGGACAGGGGCGGGTATGGCTACACCTTC.

The V call is TRBV7-8, the J call TRBJ2-5, with a weak D call TRBD2 (6 bases). Per the germline V gene, CDR1 is SGHVS and CDR2 is FQNEAQ. The CDR3 is made up of 18 amino acids. Trimming removed 2 bases from V and 2 bases from J, with 21 bases in between. CDR3 sequence: CASSLRVGTGAGQETQYF. CDR3 nucleotide sequence: TGTGCCAGCAGCTTACGTGTGGGGACTGGGGCGGGGCAAGAGACCCAGTACTTC.

The rearrangement joins TRBV5-5 to TRBJ2-1; 10 bases line up with TRBD1. CDR3 size: 15 residues. Germline CDR1 and CDR2: SGHKS and YYEKEE (reference sequence). After removal of 0 bases from V and 4 bases from J, the junction contained 1 base not matched to a gene. CDR3 residues: CASSLGQGAYNEQFF. CDR3 nucleotide sequence: TGTGCCAGCAGCTTGGGACAGGGGGCATACAATGAGCAGTTCTTC.

The count of this clone is one. The CDR3 is CASSPRDRRTDTQYF. The CDR3 DNA reads TGCGCCAGCAGCCCCCGGGACAGGCGCACAGATACGCAGTATTTT. The gene calls are TRBV5-1 and TRBJ2-3; 8 bases agree with TRBD1. The CDR3 spans 15 residues. With V trimmed by 4 bases and J by 1 base, 5 bases remained unmatched. The germline gives CDR1 SGHRS, CDR2 YFSETQ.

J is TRBJ2-1 and V is TRBV6-2 or TRBV6-3; TRBD1 matches 8 bases. CDR1 MNHEY and CDR2 SVGEGT come from the germline V gene. CDR3 length: 14 amino acids. Trimming took 2 bases from V and 7 from J; bases not matched to a gene: 4. The CDR3 DNA follows: TGTGCCAGCAGTTACCCAAGGACAGGGAATGAGCAGTTCTTC. Amino acid sequence: CASSYPRTGNEQFF.

This rearrangement joins TRBV6-2 or TRBV6-3 to TRBJ2-7; 10 positions match TRBD2. V was pared by 1 base and J by 4 bases, with 7 bases of the junction left unmatched. The germline V gene encodes CDR1 MNHEY and CDR2 SVGEGT. There are 16 residues in the CDR3. CDR3 residues: CASSYYSSGGRYEQYV. The CDR3 DNA reads as TGTGCCAGCAGTTACTACTCTAGCGGGGGCCGTTACGAGCAGTACGTC.

The chain has TRBV2 and TRBJ1-3; 9 nucleotides match TRBD1. The length of the CDR3 is 16 residues. Trimming cost V 8 bases and J 4 bases; bases outside gene matches: 12. CDR1 and CDR2 from the germline V gene are SNHLY and FYNNEI. CDR3 region: CASRGTGWMLGNTIYF. The CDR3 region has the DNA TGTGCCAGCCGTGGGACAGGGTGGATGTTGGGAAACACCATATATTTT.